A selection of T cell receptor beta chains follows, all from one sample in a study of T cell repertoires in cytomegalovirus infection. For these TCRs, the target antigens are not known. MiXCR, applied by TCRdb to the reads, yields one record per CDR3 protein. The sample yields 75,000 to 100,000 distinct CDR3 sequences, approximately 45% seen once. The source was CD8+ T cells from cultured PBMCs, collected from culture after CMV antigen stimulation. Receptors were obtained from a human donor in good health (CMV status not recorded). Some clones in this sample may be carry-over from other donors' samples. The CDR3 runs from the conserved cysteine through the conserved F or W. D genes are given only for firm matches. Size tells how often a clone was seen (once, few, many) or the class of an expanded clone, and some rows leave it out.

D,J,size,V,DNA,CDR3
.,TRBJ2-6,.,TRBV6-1,TGTGCCAGCAGAAGCCCCGGAAGGTCTGGGGCCAACGTCCTGACTTTC,CASRSPGRSGANVLTF
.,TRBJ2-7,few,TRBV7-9,TGTGCCAGCAGCTCCCTCCGGCCGAGAGAGCGGCAGTACTTC,CASSSLRPRERQYF
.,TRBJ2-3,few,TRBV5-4,TGTGCCACCATACTCTCCGATACGCAGTATTTT,CATILSDTQYF
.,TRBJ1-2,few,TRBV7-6,TGTGCCAGCAGCTTAGGGGAAGGGGCCTATGGCTACACCTTC,CASSLGEGAYGYTF
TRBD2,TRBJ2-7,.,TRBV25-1,TGTGCCAGCAGTGAGGGACTAGCGGCCACCTACGAGCAGTACTTC,CASSEGLAATYEQYF
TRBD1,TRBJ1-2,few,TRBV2,TGTGCCAGCAGGGACAGGAGACTTGAGGACTATGGCTACACCTTC,CASRDRRLEDYGYTF
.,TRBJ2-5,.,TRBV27,TGTGCCAGCAGTTTATCGGGTCGGCGGGAGACCCAGTACTTC,CASSLSGRRETQYF
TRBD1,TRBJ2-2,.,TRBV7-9,TGTGCCAGCAGCTTCCGAGGGGGCGGAGATCCCCGAGCGAACACCGGGGAGCTGTTTTTT,CASSFRGGGDPRANTGELFF
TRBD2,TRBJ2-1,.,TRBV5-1,TGCGCCAGCAGGGGCGGGGGGGCCTACAATGAGCAGTTCTTC,CASRGGGAYNEQFF
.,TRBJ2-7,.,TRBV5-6,TGTGCCAGCAGCTCACCCAGGGTGTACTACGAGCAGTACTTC,CASSSPRVYYEQYF
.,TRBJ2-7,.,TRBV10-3,TGTGCCATCAGTGATAGGGGGACTACGTACGAGCAGTACTTC,CAISDRGTTYEQYF
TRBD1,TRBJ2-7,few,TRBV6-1,TGTGCCAGCAGAGCGACAGGGGTCCACGAGCAGTACTTC,CASRATGVHEQYF
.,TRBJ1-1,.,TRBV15,TGTGCCACCAGCAGAGATGGGCGGAACACTGAAGCTTTCTTT,CATSRDGRNTEAFF
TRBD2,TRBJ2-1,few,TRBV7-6,TGTGCCAGCAGCGGGACTAGCGGATACAATGAGCAGTTCTTC,CASSGTSGYNEQFF
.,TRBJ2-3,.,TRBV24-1,TGTGCCACCAGTGAGAGACGGACGATGGGGTATACGCAGTATTTT,CATSERRTMGYTQYF
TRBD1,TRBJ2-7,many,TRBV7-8,TGTGCCAGCAGCCACAGGGGAGATAGCTCCTACGAGCAGTACTTC,CASSHRGDSSYEQYF
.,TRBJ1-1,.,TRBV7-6,TGTGCCAGCAGCTTAGAAATGGGGGCGAGAATGAACACTGAAGCTTTCTTT,CASSLEMGARMNTEAFF
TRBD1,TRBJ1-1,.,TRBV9,TGTGCCAGCAGCGCGGGACAGCAGAACACTGAAGCTTTCTTT,CASSAGQQNTEAFF
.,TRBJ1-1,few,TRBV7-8,TGTGCCAGCAGCTTAGCTAGTCCGTCGAGTCACGACACTGAAGCTTTCTTT,CASSLASPSSHDTEAFF
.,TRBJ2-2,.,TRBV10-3,TGTGCCATCAGTGAAAGGGGATCGTTCACCGGGGAGCTGTTTTTT,CAISERGSFTGELFF
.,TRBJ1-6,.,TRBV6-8,TGTGCCAGCATGGGCCTAAGCTCCTATAATTCACCCCTCCACTTT,CASMGLSSYNSPLHF
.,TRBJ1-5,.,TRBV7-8,TGTGCCAGCAGCTTAGTCGGACGGAACAATCAGCCCCAGCATTTT,CASSLVGRNNQPQHF
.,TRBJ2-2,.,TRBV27,TGTGCCAGCAGTTTAAGGGGGTACACCGGGGAGCTGTTTTTT,CASSLRGYTGELFF
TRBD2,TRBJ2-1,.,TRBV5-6,TGTGCCAGCAGCACGGACCTAGCGGGAGGCGGAAGGGTTGAGCAGTTCTTC,CASSTDLAGGGRVEQFF
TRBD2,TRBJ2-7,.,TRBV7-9,TGTGCCAGCAGCCCCGACTCTAGCGGGACCTACGAGCAGTACTTC,CASSPDSSGTYEQYF
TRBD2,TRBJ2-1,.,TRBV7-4,TGTGCCAGCAGCCCAAGAGGACTAGGCTCCTACAATGAGCAGTTCTTC,CASSPRGLGSYNEQFF
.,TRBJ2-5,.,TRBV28,TGTGCCAGCAGTTGGAGAGAGACCCAGTACTTC,CASSWRETQYF
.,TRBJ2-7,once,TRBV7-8,TGTGCCAGCAGCTTAGCGAAGACAGTCCCCAATAACGAGCAGTACTTC,CASSLAKTVPNNEQYF
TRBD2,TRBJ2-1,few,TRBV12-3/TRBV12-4,TGTGCCAGCAGTTTAGAGGCTAGCGGGAGAAATGAGCAGTTCTTC,CASSLEASGRNEQFF
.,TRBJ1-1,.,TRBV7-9,TGTGCCAGCAGCTTTGGCAGGGATGAAGCTTTCTTT,CASSFGRDEAFF
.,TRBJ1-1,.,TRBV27,TGTGCCAGCAGTCTAGTTGGGGGGCGAGACACTGAAGCTTTCTTT,CASSLVGGRDTEAFF
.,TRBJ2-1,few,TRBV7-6,TGTGCCAGCAGCCCCCGGACAGCCGGTGGGAGAAATGAGCAGTTCTTC,CASSPRTAGGRNEQFF
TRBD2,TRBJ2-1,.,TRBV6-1,TGTGCCAGCAGTGAACAGACTAGCGCTTACAATGAGCAGTTCTTC,CASSEQTSAYNEQFF
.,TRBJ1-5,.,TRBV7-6,TGTGCCAGCAGCTTTTCTGGTAGCAATCAGCCCCAGCATTTT,CASSFSGSNQPQHF
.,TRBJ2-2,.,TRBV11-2,TGTGCCAGCACCGTTTGGACAGCTACTTTGGGTGTGACCGGGGAGCTGTTTTTT,CASTVWTATLGVTGELFF
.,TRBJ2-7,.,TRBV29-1,TGCAGCGTTGGGCCACGAAGCTCCTACGAGCAGTACTTC,CSVGPRSSYEQYF
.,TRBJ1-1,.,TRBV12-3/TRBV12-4,TGTGCCAGCAATGGGGGGAACACTGAAGCTTTCTTT,CASNGGNTEAFF
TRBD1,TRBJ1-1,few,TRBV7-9,TGTGCCAGCAGTTCGGACAGGGAGAAAACTGAAGCTTTCTTT,CASSSDREKTEAFF
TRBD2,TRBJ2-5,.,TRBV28,TGTGCCAGCAGTCCTCCCCCCCCACTAGCGGGGGAACCGCAAGAGACCCAGTACTTC,CASSPPPPLAGEPQETQYF
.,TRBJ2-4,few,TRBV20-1,TGCAGTGCTAGGAGGGGGGGCGGGGGCAAAAACATTCAGTACTTC,CSARRGGGGKNIQYF
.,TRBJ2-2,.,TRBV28,TGTGCCAGCACCCCTTTTTTACCGGGGCCGGCCACCGGGGAGCTGTTTTTT,CASTPFLPGPATGELFF
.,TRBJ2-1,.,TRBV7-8,TGTGCCAGCAGCTTAGCGGCCAATTACAATGAGCAGTTCTTC,CASSLAANYNEQFF
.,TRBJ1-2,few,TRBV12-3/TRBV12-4,TGTGCCAGCAGTTTAGGTTCCCACCCCGAGCCCTATGGCTACACCTTC,CASSLGSHPEPYGYTF
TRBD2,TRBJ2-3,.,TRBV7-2,TGTGCCAGCAGCCGCACTAGCGGGGGGGACCCCACAGATACGCAGTATTTT,CASSRTSGGDPTDTQYF